This section outlines one T cell receptor beta chain sequence together with its context. Its antigen is currently not known. No much larger clone exists at a distance of one base, and base qualities are not known. This record belongs to a study of shared clonotypes between healthy human individuals (dated by TCRdb to about 2020). Turning to the overall study: The cohort comprised two women and a few men aged 18 to 49 years. Different laboratories and diverse techniques were used to prepare libraries and sequence TCR repertoires, to increase sequencing depth and limit assay-specific biases. Per donor, three plates each were used for CD4 naive and CD4 memory, two for CD8 naive, and one for CD8 memory. Blood TCR repertoires of about five healthy adults were deeply sequenced to estimate repertoire size and the extent of clonotype sharing between individuals. Each donor's leukapheresis produced roughly between roughly 0.94 and 9.5 billion PBMCs. Study-level results and caveats: Naive subsets generally had larger estimated clonotype richness than memory subsets. Only blood was sampled, and tissue TCR repertoires likely differ from those in blood. Compared with non-shared clonotypes, the clonotypes found in all four sorted-subset donors had higher generation probabilities. Based on pairwise subsampling, the degree of clonotype sharing among donors was expected to be affected by sequencing depth. Across a handful of donors, roughly 5% of naive CD4, approximately 3.6% of naive CD8, approximately 2.5% of memory CD4, and under 0.45% of memory CD8 clonotypes were shared. The genetic and exposure-history diversity represented was limited by the small number of donors. Even with the large sequencing depth, rarefaction of the sorted-subset datasets indicated that sequencing was incomplete.

Using the deep immunoSEQ assay, TCR CDR3 regions were amplified from genomic DNA by multiplex PCR. For each cell subset, the extracted genomic DNA was distributed evenly across all wells of several immunoSEQ 96-well plates, and each plate served as one replicate. For sorted subsets, each replicate PCR was loaded with about 200 ng genomic DNA, equivalent to 25,000 to 30,000 T cell genomes. Purified libraries were measured with a Qubit 3.0 fluorometer, size-checked on a Bioanalyzer 2100, and measured again with the KAPA Library Quantification kit. Every immunoSEQ 96-well plate was sequenced on a separate single-read 150-cycle Illumina NextSeq 550 flow cell. The authors processed their data as follows. Because the immunoSEQ output held only junctional sequences and lacked quality scores, the filtering could not match the filtering applied to full-length reads. To assign V/J genes and CDR3, sequences were annotated against IMGT germline references using PyIR, a Python wrapper for IgBLAST v1.9. Any read was removed if the V/J assignment was weak (E-value above 1e-6), the CDR3 was missing, or the read contained stop codons, out-of-frame junctions, or ambiguous translated residues. A V3J clonotype was defined by an identical inferred V gene, J gene, and CDR3 amino acid sequence. To compute the percentage overlap between repertoires, the number of shared unique clonotypes was divided by the size of the smaller repertoire. Repertoire richness was assessed with RTK rarefaction, the Chao1 estimator, and Recon v2.1 estimates of unobserved clonotypes. Generation probabilities were computed with OLGA for all TCRbeta clonotypes obtained by the gDNA method from a handful of donors. TCRdb provides this immuneACCESS table in a form limited to in-frame rearrangements. Some clones are lacking; in checked studies, under half of them reflect an unresolved V gene, and why the rest are absent is not known. V and J calls and clone size come straight from that table; D and trimming were deduced from the DNA. The sample includes approximately 2.5 million clones, with approximately 90% observed a single time. Of the sample, roughly 0.14% is held by the ten largest clones.

The donors were healthy, HIV-negative adults with no recently reported acute infections or vaccinations. All donors were Caucasian adults living in Nashville, Tennessee, USA. CD4+ T cells were enriched by magnetic negative selection; naive cells were then positively selected on CD45RA, and the negative fraction formed the memory subset. After blood collection by leukapheresis, PBMCs were isolated using Ficoll-Histopaque density gradient centrifugation and then cryopreserved in the vapor phase of liquid nitrogen. Purity and quantity of every magnetically sorted T cell population were checked by analytical flow cytometry. Genomic DNA was isolated from every sorted fraction and measured by UV absorbance on a Nanodrop 2000c. The sequenced sample consisted of naive CD4+ T cells sorted from blood. The cell subset or site label on this specimen signifies: CD45RA+ positively selected. This TCR was recovered from a man between 18 and 29 years old in good health.

The CDR3 loop reads CASSPRDTSYNSPLHF. The DNA sequence is TGTGCCAGTAGTCCCCGGGACACGTCCTATAATTCACCCCTCCACTTT. This receptor chain uses TRBV19 and TRBJ1-6; TRBD1 is a possible D gene, resting on 6 matching bases. The V end loses 5 bases and the J end loses 1 base, and a stretch of 12 bases separates them. Spanning cysteine to phenylalanine, the CDR3 consists of 16 amino acids. Only the CDR3 part of the read is kept: 48 bases, read in frame from the first base. The CDR1 and CDR2 encoded by the germline V gene (reference sequence) are LNHDA and SQIVND.